The clone carrying this T cell receptor (beta chain) was recorded only once. This sample was taken from a study of blood T cell repertoires in COVID-19. Overall study context: The origin of the acute and convalescent COVID-19 samples was the United States, Italy and Spain. Nucleic acid was either cDNA or gDNA, and it came from T cells, B-cell-depleted T cells, or PBMCs.

The germline gives CDR1 SGHDT, CDR2 YYEEEE. The CDR3 length is 16 residues. The V and J ends lost 3 bases and 7 bases respectively, with 21 bases between them. How the authors handled the data: Scientists estimated how many nucleated cells there were by amplifying reference gene primers. Assay used: immunoSEQ multiplex PCR; TCRdb lists only in-frame clones, some missing. The V and J calls and clone size are taken from that table; D and trimming were inferred from the DNA. Of around 40,000 clones listed, approximately 79% were seen once; the top ten hold more than 20%. The chain has TRBV5-6 and TRBJ2-3; the D gene is possibly TRBD2 (5 bases). The receptor's source is an older man with acute or convalescent COVID-19. Sequencing was done on a sample of peripheral blood. The CDR3 region is CASSSFADQYGNTQYF. CDR3 DNA sequence: TGTGCCAGCAGCTCCTTCGCCGATCAATACGGGAATACGCAGTATTTT.